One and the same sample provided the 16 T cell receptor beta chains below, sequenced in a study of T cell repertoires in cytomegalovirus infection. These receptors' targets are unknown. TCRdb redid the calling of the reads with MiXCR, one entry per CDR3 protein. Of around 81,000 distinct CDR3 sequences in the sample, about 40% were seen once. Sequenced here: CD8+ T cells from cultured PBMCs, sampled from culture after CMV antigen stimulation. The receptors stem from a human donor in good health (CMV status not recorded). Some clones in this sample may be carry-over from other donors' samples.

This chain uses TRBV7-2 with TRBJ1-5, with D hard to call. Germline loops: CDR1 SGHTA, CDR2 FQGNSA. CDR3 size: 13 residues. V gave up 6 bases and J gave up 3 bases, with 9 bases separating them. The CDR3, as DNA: TGTGCCAGCAGTTCGTTTCCCAATCAGCCCCAGCATTTT. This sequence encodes CASSSFPNQPQHF.

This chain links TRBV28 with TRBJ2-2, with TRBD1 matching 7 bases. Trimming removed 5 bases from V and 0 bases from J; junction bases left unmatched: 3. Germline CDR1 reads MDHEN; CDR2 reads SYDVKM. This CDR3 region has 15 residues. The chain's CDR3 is CASSPGGSNTGELFF. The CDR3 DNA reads TGTGCCAGCAGTCCAGGGGGATCGAACACCGGGGAGCTGTTTTTT.

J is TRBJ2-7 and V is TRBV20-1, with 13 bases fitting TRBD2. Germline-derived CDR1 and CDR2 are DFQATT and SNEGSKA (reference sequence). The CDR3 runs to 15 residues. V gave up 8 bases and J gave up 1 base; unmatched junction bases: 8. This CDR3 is CSFGRLAGGSYEQYF. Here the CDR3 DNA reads TGCAGTTTTGGGCGACTAGCGGGGGGATCCTACGAGCAGTACTTC.

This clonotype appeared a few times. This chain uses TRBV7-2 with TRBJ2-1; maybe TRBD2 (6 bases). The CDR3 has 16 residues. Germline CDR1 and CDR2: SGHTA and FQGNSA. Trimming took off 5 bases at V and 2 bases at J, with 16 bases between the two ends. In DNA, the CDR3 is TGTGCCAGCAGCGCCACCTGGGTAGCGGCCTACAATGAGCAGTTCTTC. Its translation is CASSATWVAAYNEQFF.

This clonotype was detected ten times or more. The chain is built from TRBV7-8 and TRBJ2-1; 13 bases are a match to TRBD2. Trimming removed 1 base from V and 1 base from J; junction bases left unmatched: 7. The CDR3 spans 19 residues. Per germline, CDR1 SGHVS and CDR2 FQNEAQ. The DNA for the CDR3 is TGTGCCAGCAGCTTAGATGGGACTAGCGGGGACCGATCCTACAATGAGCAGTTCTTC. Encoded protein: CASSLDGTSGDRSYNEQFF. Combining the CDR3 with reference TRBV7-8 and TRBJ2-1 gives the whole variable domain GAGVSQSPRYKVAKRGQDVALRCDPISGHVSLFWYQQALGQGPEFLTYFQNEAQLDKSGLPSDRFFAERPEGSVSTLKIQRTQQEDSAVYLCASSLDGTSGDRSYNEQFFGPGTRLTVL.

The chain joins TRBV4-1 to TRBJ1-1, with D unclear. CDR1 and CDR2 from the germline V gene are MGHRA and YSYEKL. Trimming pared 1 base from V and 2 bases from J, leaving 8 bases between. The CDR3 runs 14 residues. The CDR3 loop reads CASSQAGFNTEAFF. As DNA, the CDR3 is TGCGCCAGCAGCCAAGCGGGATTTAACACTGAAGCTTTCTTT.

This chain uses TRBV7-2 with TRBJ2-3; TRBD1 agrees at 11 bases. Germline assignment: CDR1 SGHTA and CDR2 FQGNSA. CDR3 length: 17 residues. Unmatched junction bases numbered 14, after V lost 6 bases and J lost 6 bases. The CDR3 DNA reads TGTGCCAGCAGGCACCCCGGGACAGGGGGAACCAGGGATACGCAGTATTTT. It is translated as CASRHPGTGGTRDTQYF. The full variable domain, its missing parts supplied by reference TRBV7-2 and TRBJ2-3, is GAGVSQSPSNKVTEKGKDVELRCDPISGHTALYWYRQSLGQGLEFLIYFQGNSAPDKSGLPSDRFSAERTGGSVSTLTIQRTQQEDSAVYLCASRHPGTGGTRDTQYFGPGTRLTVL.

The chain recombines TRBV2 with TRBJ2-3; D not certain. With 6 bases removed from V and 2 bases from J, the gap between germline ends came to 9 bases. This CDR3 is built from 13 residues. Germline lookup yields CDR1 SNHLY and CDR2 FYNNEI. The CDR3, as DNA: TGTGCCAGCAGCCCCCTCGACACAGATACGCAGTATTTT. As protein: CASSPLDTDTQYF.

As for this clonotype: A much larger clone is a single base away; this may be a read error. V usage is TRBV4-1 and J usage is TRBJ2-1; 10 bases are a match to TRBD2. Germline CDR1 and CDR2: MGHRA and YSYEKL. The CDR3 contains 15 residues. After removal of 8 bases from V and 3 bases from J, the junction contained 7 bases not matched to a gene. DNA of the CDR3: TGCGCCAGCGGCGGCTCTAGCGGGAGCTACAATGAGCAGTTCTTC. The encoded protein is CASGGSSGSYNEQFF.

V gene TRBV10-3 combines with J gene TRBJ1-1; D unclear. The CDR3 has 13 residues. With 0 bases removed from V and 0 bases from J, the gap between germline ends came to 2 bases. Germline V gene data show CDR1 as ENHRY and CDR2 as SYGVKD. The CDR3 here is CAISESLNTEAFF. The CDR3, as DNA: TGTGCCATCAGTGAGTCCCTGAACACTGAAGCTTTCTTT.

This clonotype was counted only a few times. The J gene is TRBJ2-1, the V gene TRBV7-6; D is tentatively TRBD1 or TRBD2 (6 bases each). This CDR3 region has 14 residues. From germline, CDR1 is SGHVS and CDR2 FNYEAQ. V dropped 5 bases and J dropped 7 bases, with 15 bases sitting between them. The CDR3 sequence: CASSPLGGSNEQFF. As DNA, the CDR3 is TGTGCCAGCAGCCCCCTAGGGGGGTCAAATGAGCAGTTCTTC.

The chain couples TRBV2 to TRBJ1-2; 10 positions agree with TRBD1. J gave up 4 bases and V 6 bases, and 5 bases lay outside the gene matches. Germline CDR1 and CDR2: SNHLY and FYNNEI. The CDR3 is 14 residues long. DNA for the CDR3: TGTGCCAGCAGGGAGACAGGGGGCGGCTATGGCTACACCTTC. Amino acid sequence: CASRETGGGYGYTF.

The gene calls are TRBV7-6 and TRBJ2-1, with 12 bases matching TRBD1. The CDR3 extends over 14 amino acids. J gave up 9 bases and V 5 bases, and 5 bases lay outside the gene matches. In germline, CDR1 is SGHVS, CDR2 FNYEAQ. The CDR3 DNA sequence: TGTGCCAGCAGCCCGGGACAGGGGGCGGTTGAGCAGTTCTTC. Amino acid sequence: CASSPGQGAVEQFF. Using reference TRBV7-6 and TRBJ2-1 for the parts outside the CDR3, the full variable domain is GAGVSQSPRYKVTKRGQDVALRCDPISGHVSLYWYRQALGQGPEFLTYFNYEAQQDKSGLPNDRFSAERPEGSISTLTIQRTEQRDSAMYRCASSPGQGAVEQFFGPGTRLTVL.

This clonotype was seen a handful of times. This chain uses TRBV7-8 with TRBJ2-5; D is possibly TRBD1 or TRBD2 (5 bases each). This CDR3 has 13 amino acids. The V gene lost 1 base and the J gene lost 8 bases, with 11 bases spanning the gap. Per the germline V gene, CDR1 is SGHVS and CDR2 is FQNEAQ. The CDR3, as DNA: TGTGCCAGCAGCTTAGGGGACGCCGGTACCCAGTACTTC. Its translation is CASSLGDAGTQYF.

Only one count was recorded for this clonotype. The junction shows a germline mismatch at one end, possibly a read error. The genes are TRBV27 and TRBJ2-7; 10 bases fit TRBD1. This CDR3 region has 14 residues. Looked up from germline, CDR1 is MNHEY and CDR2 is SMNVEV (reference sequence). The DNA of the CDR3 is TGTGCCAGCAGTCCCCTCGGGACAGGGGCCGGAGTGGATTTC. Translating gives CASSPLGTGAGVDF.

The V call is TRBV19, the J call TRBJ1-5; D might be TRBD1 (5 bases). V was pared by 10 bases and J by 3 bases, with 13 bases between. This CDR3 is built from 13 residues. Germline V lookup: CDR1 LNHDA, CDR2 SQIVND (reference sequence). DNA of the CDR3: TGTGCCACCAGGGACGGTTACAATCAGCCCCAGCATTTT. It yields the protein CATRDGYNQPQHF.